The 6 T cell receptor beta chains presented below share a single source sample, sequenced in a study of T cell changes during pregnancy in multiple sclerosis. Some clones are missing from TCRdb's copy, which holds only in-frame ones; the method was immunoSEQ multiplex PCR. The sample has some 64,000 clones, about nine tenths seen once. The specimen comprised peripheral blood, sampled in the first trimester of pregnancy. The receptors derive from a female donor in good health, enrolled as a control in a pregnancy study.

The chain carries TRBV4-3 and TRBJ1-6; D is possibly TRBD1 (5 bases). Germline V gene sequence: CDR1 LGHNA, CDR2 YSLEER. The CDR3 runs 14 residues. Trimming cost V 1 base and J 10 bases, with 11 bases left between them. The CDR3 DNA is TGCGCCAGCAGCCAAGGGGGGAGGTCCTCACCCCTCCACTTT. This translates into CASSQGGRSSPLHF.

The chain couples TRBV5-8 to TRBJ2-1, with TRBD1 matching 9 bases. Trimming at V came to 4 bases and at J to 3 bases, leaving 11 bases not matched to a gene. Per the germline V gene, CDR1 is SGHTS and CDR2 is YDEGEE. The CDR3 is made up of 17 amino acids. The CDR3 DNA reads TGTGCCAGCAGCCCGGCACCCGGGACAGGGCGCTACAATGAGCAGTTCTTC. It encodes CASSPAPGTGRYNEQFF.

J is TRBJ2-5 and V is TRBV4-1; TRBD2 matches 12 bases. CDR3 length equals 16 residues. CDR1 and CDR2 (germline): MGHRA, YSYEKL. V lost 4 bases to trimming and J lost 4 bases; unmatched junction nucleotides: 7. The CDR3 protein is CASSLTSGGSGETQYF. Here the CDR3 DNA reads TGCGCCAGCAGCCTCACTAGCGGGGGGTCAGGAGAGACCCAGTACTTC.

The V gene is TRBV6-5, the J gene TRBJ2-7; no reliable D call. CDR1 MNHEY and CDR2 SVGAGI come from the germline V gene. The germline V and J ends were trimmed by 0 bases and 2 bases, with 8 bases remaining between them. The length of the CDR3 is 14 residues. DNA for the CDR3: TGTGCCAGCAGTTACTCCCTACGTCCCTACGAGCAGTACTTC. Amino acid sequence: CASSYSLRPYEQYF.

This clone appeared a single time. V usage is TRBV9 and J usage is TRBJ2-7; TRBD2 agrees at 10 bases. V trimming: 3 bases; J trimming: 3 bases; junction bases outside the gene matches: 6. CDR3 size: 15 residues. Looked up from germline, CDR1 is SGDLS and CDR2 is YYNGEE. The CDR3 reads CASSAASGGHYEQYF. As DNA, the CDR3 is TGTGCCAGCAGCGCAGCTAGCGGGGGACACTACGAGCAGTACTTC. Drawing the rest from reference TRBV9 and TRBJ2-7, the complete variable domain is DSGVTQTPKHLITATGQRVTLRCSPRSGDLSVYWYQQSLDQGLQFLIQYYNGEERAKGNILERFSAQQFPDLHSELNLSSLELGDSALYFCASSAASGGHYEQYFGPGTRLTVT.

This clone was counted between two and nine times. The V and J genes are TRBV4-3 and TRBJ1-2, with TRBD1 as a possible D gene (5 bases). V was pared by 0 bases and J by 0 bases, with 11 bases between. This CDR3 is 16 amino acids long. Germline CDR1 and CDR2: LGHNA and YSLEER. The CDR3, as DNA: TGCGCCAGCAGCCAAGATTTGGCAGGGACTAACTATGGCTACACCTTC. Encoded protein: CASSQDLAGTNYGYTF.